This TCR beta chain was profiled in a study of blood T cell repertoires in COVID-19. Study background: Collection of acute and convalescent COVID-19 samples took place in the United States, Italy and Spain. In each case, the material was cDNA or gDNA derived from T cells, B-cell-depleted T cells, or PBMCs.

In the original analysis: Estimated nucleated cell counts came from reference gene primer amplification. Data came from immunoSEQ multiplex PCR; TCRdb stores just in-frame clones and leaves some out. The DNA was the basis for D and trimming; V, J and clone size are from that table. The sample records some 250,000 clones, around 87% being singletons. Losses at the gene ends were 0 bases for V and 3 bases for J; bases not matched to a gene: 7. There are 16 residues in the CDR3. The germline gives CDR1 SGDLS, CDR2 YYNGEE. The V call is TRBV9, the J call TRBJ2-7, with 9 bases that match TRBD2. The sequencing sample was made of peripheral blood. The sequence was collected from a woman younger than 45 who had recovered from COVID-19. The CDR3 loop is CASSVGPSGEYYEQYF. CDR3 DNA sequence: TGTGCCAGCAGCGTAGGGCCTAGCGGGGAATACTACGAGCAGTACTTC.